This TCR beta chain emerged from a study of T cells in Graves' hyperthyroidism and ophthalmopathy. Fresh 10 ml peripheral blood yielded PBMCs. Only a few counts were recorded for this clonotype. Antigen unknown. The junction departs from the called germline gene at one end, perhaps through a read error. Amplification of TCR beta CDR3 regions used RNA as the template. During a first-round RT-PCR of the TCR CDR3, the HTBI primer set was used. TCRdb processed the multiplex PCR reads anew with MiXCR; each CDR3 protein has one entry. The data contain about 300,000 distinct CDR3 sequences, roughly 14% of them singletons. Overall study findings and caveats: Using 13 V-J features, a model discriminated ophthalmopathy from stable hyperthyroidism. Onset of ophthalmopathy came a median around 6.5 months after the model predicted it. Also found in blood were most expanded thyroid clonotypes above 0.001.

CDR1 and CDR2 from the germline V gene are LNHNV and YYDKDF (reference sequence). The length of the CDR3 is 14 residues. Input material: blood. V usage is TRBV15 and J usage is TRBJ2-7, with 12 bases aligning to TRBD1. The receptor's source is a woman aged 25 to 39 with Graves' hyperthyroidism that later progressed to Graves' ophthalmopathy. The CDR3 nucleotides are TGTACCACCAGCCCCGGGACAGGGGGCAACGAGCAGTACTTC. As protein: CTTSPGTGGNEQYF.